Listed below are T cell receptor beta chains from one sample, sequenced in a study of T cells in Graves' hyperthyroidism and ophthalmopathy. MiXCR was run by TCRdb on the multiplex PCR reads, yielding one entry per CDR3 protein. The sample records around 300,000 distinct CDR3 sequences, 22% being singletons. The specimen was blood. Every receptor here comes from a man aged 25-45 years with Graves' ophthalmopathy. The CDR3 runs from the conserved cysteine through the conserved F or W. A D gene is named only where the DNA matches it firmly. For some rows the clone size is stated as once, few or many, or as a class when expanded; others skip it.

D gene: NA
J gene: TRBJ2-7
clone size: few
V gene: TRBV6-1
CDR3 DNA: TGTGCCAGCAGCAGTCGAGGTGAGACAGGCTCCTACGAGCAGTACTTC
CDR3 protein: CASSSRGETGSYEQYF

D gene: NA
J gene: TRBJ1-5
clone size: NA
V gene: TRBV20-1
CDR3 DNA: TGCAGTGCTAGAGGCCAAAATAGCAATCAGCCCCAGCATTTT
CDR3 protein: CSARGQNSNQPQHF

D gene: NA
J gene: TRBJ2-7
clone size: many
V gene: TRBV9
CDR3 DNA: TGTGCCAGCAGCGTAGCTGGCGGGATAGCCTACGAGCAGTACTTC
CDR3 protein: CASSVAGGIAYEQYF

D gene: NA
J gene: TRBJ1-1
clone size: NA
V gene: TRBV2
CDR3 DNA: TGTGCCAGCAGCGAAGAGGGGACTCGATCGAACACTGAAGCTTTCTTT
CDR3 protein: CASSEEGTRSNTEAFF

D gene: NA
J gene: TRBJ2-5
clone size: many
V gene: TRBV2
CDR3 DNA: TGTGCCAGCAAAAGGCAGACCGTGAAACAAGAGACCCAGTACTTC
CDR3 protein: CASKRQTVKQETQYF

D gene: TRBD2
J gene: TRBJ2-1
clone size: NA
V gene: TRBV20-1
CDR3 DNA: TGCAGTGCTAGATGGACTAGCGGAAGGAATGAGCAGTTCTTC
CDR3 protein: CSARWTSGRNEQFF

D gene: NA
J gene: TRBJ2-1
clone size: NA
V gene: TRBV4-1
CDR3 DNA: TGCGCCAGCAGAGCCAACAATGAGCAGTTCTTC
CDR3 protein: CASRANNEQFF

D gene: NA
J gene: TRBJ2-5
clone size: few
V gene: TRBV9
CDR3 DNA: TGTGCCAGCAGCGCGACAGGGAGGGGGGCCCAAGAGACCCAGTACTTC
CDR3 protein: CASSATGRGAQETQYF

D gene: NA
J gene: TRBJ1-4
clone size: NA
V gene: TRBV20-1
CDR3 DNA: TGCAGTGCCCCGGGGGGGAATAATGAAAAACTGTTTTTT
CDR3 protein: CSAPGGNNEKLFF

D gene: TRBD2
J gene: TRBJ2-7
clone size: NA
V gene: TRBV7-9
CDR3 DNA: TGTGCCAGCAGCCCCAGCGGGGGCCGCTACGAGCAGCACTTC
CDR3 protein: CASSPSGGRYEQHF

D gene: TRBD1
J gene: TRBJ1-1
clone size: NA
V gene: TRBV14
CDR3 DNA: TGTGCCAGCAGCCAAGTTCAGGGGGCGTACACTGAAGCTTTCTTT
CDR3 protein: CASSQVQGAYTEAFF

D gene: TRBD2
J gene: TRBJ2-5
clone size: many
V gene: TRBV30
CDR3 DNA: TGTGCCTGGAGTCTGGGGGGGGAAGAGACCCAGTACTTC
CDR3 protein: CAWSLGGEETQYF

D gene: NA
J gene: TRBJ1-2
clone size: NA
V gene: TRBV27
CDR3 DNA: TGTGCCAGCAGTGATCCCCAGGTGTATGGCTACACCTTC
CDR3 protein: CASSDPQVYGYTF

D gene: NA
J gene: TRBJ1-2
clone size: many
V gene: TRBV28
CDR3 DNA: TGTGCCAGCAGTTTAGCCCGAACAGGGAGGACTGCGTGGTATGGCTACACCTTC
CDR3 protein: CASSLARTGRTAWYGYTF

D gene: NA
J gene: TRBJ2-7
clone size: NA
V gene: TRBV9
CDR3 DNA: TGTGCCAGCAGCGTCCAAGCGGACGGGACCTACGAGCAGTACTTC
CDR3 protein: CASSVQADGTYEQYF

D gene: NA
J gene: TRBJ2-7
clone size: NA
V gene: TRBV6-2/TRBV6-3
CDR3 DNA: TGTGCCAGCAGTTACTCGATGTTACAGGGCTTTTACGAGCAGTACTTC
CDR3 protein: CASSYSMLQGFYEQYF

D gene: TRBD2
J gene: TRBJ2-2
clone size: NA
V gene: TRBV30
CDR3 DNA: TGTGCCTGGAGTGGAACTAGCGGGGCGAACACCGGGGAGCTGTTTTTT
CDR3 protein: CAWSGTSGANTGELFF

D gene: NA
J gene: TRBJ1-4
clone size: many
V gene: TRBV28
CDR3 DNA: TGTGCCAGCAGCAACGGGGACGATTCGGGTGAAAAACTGTTTTTT
CDR3 protein: CASSNGDDSGEKLFF

D gene: TRBD2
J gene: TRBJ2-5
clone size: NA
V gene: TRBV5-1
CDR3 DNA: TGCGCCAGCAGCTCTGATGCTAGCGGGACCGTCCAAGAGACCCAGTACTTC
CDR3 protein: CASSSDASGTVQETQYF

D gene: NA
J gene: TRBJ2-7
clone size: few
V gene: TRBV6-1
CDR3 DNA: TGTGCCGCAACCGCGGGCGGAAAACCCTACGAGCAGTACTTC
CDR3 protein: CAATAGGKPYEQYF

D gene: NA
J gene: TRBJ2-5
clone size: NA
V gene: TRBV11-2
CDR3 DNA: TGTGCCAGCAGCTTAGAGACCGCGTTCCAAGAGACCCAGTACTTC
CDR3 protein: CASSLETAFQETQYF

D gene: NA
J gene: TRBJ2-1
clone size: NA
V gene: TRBV10-1
CDR3 DNA: TGCGCCAGCAGTGATGGGGCAGGGAAGCAGTTCTTC
CDR3 protein: CASSDGAGKQFF

D gene: TRBD1
J gene: TRBJ1-6
clone size: NA
V gene: TRBV11-2
CDR3 DNA: TGTGCCAGCAGCTTAGAGGGCAGGGGGCCGCATAATTCACCCCTCCACTTT
CDR3 protein: CASSLEGRGPHNSPLHF

D gene: TRBD2
J gene: TRBJ2-7
clone size: NA
V gene: TRBV29-1
CDR3 DNA: TGCAGCGTTGTAGCGGGAGCTCGGGAGCAGTACTTC
CDR3 protein: CSVVAGAREQYF

D gene: NA
J gene: TRBJ1-6
clone size: NA
V gene: TRBV20-1
CDR3 DNA: TGCAGTGCTAGAGGCGCAGGGGCTTCCTATAATTCACCCCTCCACTTT
CDR3 protein: CSARGAGASYNSPLHF

D gene: NA
J gene: TRBJ2-7
clone size: few
V gene: TRBV6-1
CDR3 DNA: TGTGCCAGCAGTGACAGGGGCTCAGGCTCCTACGAGCAGTACTTC
CDR3 protein: CASSDRGSGSYEQYF

D gene: NA
J gene: TRBJ1-2
clone size: many
V gene: TRBV20-1
CDR3 DNA: TGCAGTGCTATGACAGGAAACTATGGCTACACCTTC
CDR3 protein: CSAMTGNYGYTF

D gene: TRBD2
J gene: TRBJ2-5
clone size: few
V gene: TRBV6-2/TRBV6-3
CDR3 DNA: TGTGCCAGCAGTTACGAAGCGGGAGAAATGGAGACCCAGTACTTC
CDR3 protein: CASSYEAGEMETQYF

D gene: NA
J gene: TRBJ2-7
clone size: many
V gene: TRBV27
CDR3 DNA: TGTGCCAGCAGTTTACTTGGCGGGTCTACTTACGAGCAGTACTTC
CDR3 protein: CASSLLGGSTYEQYF

D gene: TRBD2
J gene: TRBJ2-1
clone size: NA
V gene: TRBV20-1
CDR3 DNA: TGCAGTGCTAGTGAAGGGACTAGCGGGGGAAATGAGCAGTTCTTC
CDR3 protein: CSASEGTSGGNEQFF

D gene: TRBD2
J gene: TRBJ2-3
clone size: few
V gene: TRBV28
CDR3 DNA: TGTGCCAGCAGTCCATATCCCCAGCTAGCGGGAAGCTACACAGATACGCAGTATTTT
CDR3 protein: CASSPYPQLAGSYTDTQYF

D gene: NA
J gene: TRBJ2-6
clone size: NA
V gene: TRBV11-3
CDR3 DNA: TGTGCCAGCAGCTTAGATGTGGGGGGTGCTGGGGCCAACGTCCTGACTTTC
CDR3 protein: CASSLDVGGAGANVLTF

D gene: TRBD1
J gene: TRBJ2-2
clone size: many
V gene: TRBV5-8
CDR3 DNA: TGTGCCAGCAGCGGCCCTGACAGGGTTGGGGAGCTGTTTTTT
CDR3 protein: CASSGPDRVGELFF

D gene: NA
J gene: TRBJ1-5
clone size: few
V gene: TRBV19
CDR3 DNA: TGTGCCAGTAGAGGGTCCAGGGACTATGGCCAGCCCCAGCATTTT
CDR3 protein: CASRGSRDYGQPQHF

D gene: NA
J gene: TRBJ1-1
clone size: few
V gene: TRBV7-9
CDR3 DNA: TGTGCCAGCAGCTCGGACAGAGAAGCTTTCTTT
CDR3 protein: CASSSDREAFF

D gene: NA
J gene: TRBJ1-5
clone size: many
V gene: TRBV7-9
CDR3 DNA: TGTGCCAGCAGCTCAGGGTTATCGGGGCAGCCCCAGCATTTT
CDR3 protein: CASSSGLSGQPQHF

D gene: NA
J gene: TRBJ2-1
clone size: NA
V gene: TRBV6-1
CDR3 DNA: TGTGCCAGCAGGGGGGGTAAGAACAATGAGCAGTTCTTC
CDR3 protein: CASRGGKNNEQFF

D gene: NA
J gene: TRBJ1-1
clone size: few
V gene: TRBV6-1
CDR3 DNA: TGTGCCAGCAGTGAACACGGGGGGTCATGGAACACTGAAGCTTTCTTT
CDR3 protein: CASSEHGGSWNTEAFF

D gene: NA
J gene: TRBJ2-7
clone size: many
V gene: TRBV28
CDR3 DNA: TGTGCCAGCAGAGAAGCAGACAGTCGATCCTACGAGCAGTACTTC
CDR3 protein: CASREADSRSYEQYF

D gene: NA
J gene: TRBJ2-1
clone size: NA
V gene: TRBV11-1
CDR3 DNA: NA
CDR3 protein: CASSFYICTNEQFF

D gene: NA
J gene: TRBJ1-1
clone size: NA
V gene: TRBV12-3/TRBV12-4
CDR3 DNA: TGTGCCAGCAGGATAACCCTGAACACTGAAGCTTTCTTT
CDR3 protein: CASRITLNTEAFF

D gene: NA
J gene: TRBJ1-1
clone size: many
V gene: TRBV6-2/TRBV6-3
CDR3 DNA: TGTGCCAGCAGTTACGGTAGTAACACTGAAGCTTTCTTT
CDR3 protein: CASSYGSNTEAFF

D gene: TRBD1
J gene: TRBJ2-7
clone size: NA
V gene: TRBV6-1
CDR3 DNA: TGTGCCAGCACCATGAACAGGGGTGACTACGAGCAGTACTTC
CDR3 protein: CASTMNRGDYEQYF

D gene: TRBD1
J gene: TRBJ2-2
clone size: NA
V gene: TRBV5-1
CDR3 DNA: TGCGCCAGCAGCCCCCCTAGGGGGCATCACACCGGGGAGCTGTTTTTT
CDR3 protein: CASSPPRGHHTGELFF

D gene: TRBD2
J gene: TRBJ2-1
clone size: many
V gene: TRBV5-1
CDR3 DNA: TGCGCCAGCAGCGGCATTCCGGGACTAGCGGGGGGCAATGAGCAGTTCTTC
CDR3 protein: CASSGIPGLAGGNEQFF

D gene: TRBD1
J gene: TRBJ2-1
clone size: few
V gene: TRBV7-9
CDR3 DNA: TGTGCCAGCAGCCCCCCGGGACAGCGCTCCTACAATGAGCAGTTCTTC
CDR3 protein: CASSPPGQRSYNEQFF

D gene: TRBD2
J gene: TRBJ2-7
clone size: NA
V gene: TRBV7-2
CDR3 DNA: TGTGCCAGCAGCTTAGAAGTGACTAGCGGTTATAGGTCCTACGAGCAGTACTTC
CDR3 protein: CASSLEVTSGYRSYEQYF

D gene: NA
J gene: TRBJ2-3
clone size: many
V gene: TRBV20-1
CDR3 DNA: TGCAGTGCTAGTTTGTCGCGGAACACAGATACGCAGTATTTT
CDR3 protein: CSASLSRNTDTQYF

D gene: TRBD2
J gene: TRBJ2-7
clone size: many
V gene: TRBV20-1
CDR3 DNA: TGCAGTGCTAGAGATCAGCTAGCGGGAGTTGGCGAGCAGTACTTC
CDR3 protein: CSARDQLAGVGEQYF

D gene: TRBD2
J gene: TRBJ2-5
clone size: many
V gene: TRBV30
CDR3 DNA: TGTGCCTGGAGTACCGGGACTAGCGGGAGAGGCGGGACCCAGTACTTC
CDR3 protein: CAWSTGTSGRGGTQYF